The clone carrying this T cell receptor beta chain has a count of ten or more. Its antigen is currently unknown. There were no patients who had received any treatment before thyroid surgery. The data were taken from a study of metastatic and nonmetastatic thyroid tumors. General study findings and limits: In both blood and tumor samples, TCR beta diversity was reported significantly higher for malignant than benign nodules.

This CDR3 contains 14 residues. V was shortened by 0 bases and J by 8 bases, with 14 bases between the two germline ends. CDR1 and CDR2 from the germline V gene are DFQATT and SNEGSKA (reference sequence). TCRdb reprocessed the PCR reads via MiXCR. The sample contains around 35,000 clones, about 17% of which appear only once. The TCR was taken from a female donor with papillary thyroid cancer or a benign thyroid nodule (not recorded which). Some clones in this sample may be carry-over from other donors' samples. The V gene is TRBV20-1, the J gene TRBJ1-5; D gene ambiguous. The specimen was blood. Here the CDR3 DNA reads TGCAGTGCTAGAGATCGGGCCGGATGGGAGCCCCAGCATTTT. Protein sequence: CSARDRAGWEPQHF.